This T cell receptor beta chain was captured in a study of blood T cell repertoires in COVID-19 (dated by TCRdb to 2020 to 2021). Background for the entire study: Collaborator samples came from the United States, Italy and Spain and covered acute and convalescent phases of COVID-19. The material from the prospective study consisted of cDNA or gDNA derived from T cells, B-cell-depleted T cells, or PBMCs. The dataset comprised deeply sampled blood TCRbeta repertoires from subjects exposed to, actively infected with, or recovered from COVID-19. The repertoires were released in a freely available public database meant as a resource for research on the immune response to SARS-CoV-2. The samples were drawn from the first 160 participants of the ongoing ImmuneRACE study and from roughly 1,300 subjects provided by 6 global collaborators. The sample metadata nearly always contained a de-identified subject ID, COVID-19 status, age in years and sex. Where available, HLA class I and class II types were obtained from metadata supplied by the sample provider rather than from assay-based typing.

Study-wide conclusions, independent of this receptor: The amount of clinical and demographic metadata varied by source and participant and was provided uncurated.

Whole blood was collected in K2EDTA tubes by collaborating institutions according to the institutions' own protocols. For TCRbeta analysis, collaborators shipped samples in one of three forms: frozen whole blood, isolated PBMCs, or DNA extracted from either of those sample types. For this clone: Its antigen is not yet known. Per-base quality was not reported, and no clone a single base away is much larger than it.

The immunoSEQ Assay, a bias-controlled multiplex PCR, was used to amplify TCRbeta CDR3 regions from genomic DNA. The study's processing was this. The number of nucleated cells in each sample was estimated by amplification of reference gene primers within the assay. Sequence reads were collapsed and filtered to measure the absolute abundance of every unique TCRbeta CDR3 rearrangement. For each sample, productive Simpson clonality was calculated by taking the square root of Simpson's diversity index across productive rearrangements. TCRdb mirrors the immuneACCESS table, restricted to in-frame sequences. Some clones are absent from its copies; in checked studies, under half trace to an unresolved V gene, and the reason for the others is unknown. Clone size and V and J calls were adopted from that table, with D and trimming inferred from the DNA. The sample table holds about 90,000 clones, of which approximately 88% were seen once. The leading ten clones occupy roughly a third of the sample.

V ends up 3 bases short and J 1 base short, with an unmatched junction base count of 4. The CDR3 contains 15 residues, cysteine and phenylalanine counted. Only the CDR3 part of the read is kept: 45 bases, read in frame from the first base. The CDR1 and CDR2 encoded by the germline V gene (reference sequence) are SGHNT and YYREEE. The receptor's source is a woman over 75 with active or convalescent COVID-19. Input material: peripheral blood. The chain was built from TRBV5-4 and TRBJ1-3, with 7 junctional bases fitting TRBD1. The CDR3 in this case is CASSYDRASGNTIYF. The sequence in DNA is TGTGCCAGCAGCTATGACAGGGCGTCTGGAAACACCATATATTTT.